The sequence of this T cell receptor (beta chain) was determined in a study of T cells in Graves' hyperthyroidism and ophthalmopathy. Researchers amplified the TCR beta CDR3 regions from RNA transcripts. First-round RT-PCR targeting the TCR CDR3 was performed with the HTBI primer set. TCRdb itself ran the multiplex PCR reads through MiXCR, one entry per CDR3 protein. Seen here are around 270,000 distinct CDR3 sequences, approximately 18% observed once, and the top ten hold under 40%. The study included ophthalmopathy patients with Clinical Activity Score at least 3, NOSPECS grade at least 4 and duration under 3 months. Orbital computed tomography, thyroid ultrasound, serum thyroxine and TRAb, and clinical symptoms together informed the diagnoses. Germline-derived CDR1 and CDR2 are MDHEN and SYDVKM. V lost 6 bases to trimming and J lost 3 bases, with 30 bases between them. The CDR3 extends over 20 amino acids.

Sequencing was carried out using blood. The chain links TRBV28 to TRBJ1-5; D may be TRBD1 (6 bases). The clonotype comes from a man between 45 and 60 years old with Graves' ophthalmopathy. CDR3 amino acids: CASSPLRGTSPGRNNQPQHF. CDR3 coding DNA: TGTGCCAGCAGCCCCTTGCGAGGGACAAGCCCGGGGCGGAACAATCAGCCCCAGCATTTT.